The source of this T cell receptor beta chain is a study of beta chain features in type 1 diabetes. Study outcomes and limitations: Any HLA effect on TCRB rearrangement was left unresolved by small sub-analyses.

This clone was counted only a few times. The antigen is not known. The CDR3 totals 14 residues. Germline V gene data show CDR1 as SGHNT and CDR2 as YYREEE (reference sequence). V was shortened by 4 bases and J by 2 bases, with 7 bases between the two germline ends. Every bit of the isolated RNA underwent reverse transcription, so sequencing read expressed TCRB transcripts. Method: immunoSEQ multiplex PCR; TCRdb's copy keeps in-frame clones and lacks some. In the table there are 400,000 to 550,000 clones, more than 9.5% of which are singletons. The genes are TRBV5-4 and TRBJ2-6; D is possibly TRBD2 (6 bases). The specimen was naive CD4+ T cells from blood. The receptor was derived from a young woman in good health. In DNA, the CDR3 is TGTGCCAGCAGCGCTAGCGCTGGGGCCAACGTCCTGACTTTC. Residues: CASSASAGANVLTF.